This T cell receptor beta chain was obtained from a study of response to subunit inactivated influenza vaccine. General study points: The authors offered the suggestion that each seasonal influenza vaccination recruits few new T cells.

Trimming pared 3 bases from V and 7 bases from J, leaving 13 bases between. The CDR3 sequence is 13 residues long. CDR1 and CDR2 (germline): DFQATT, SNEGSKA (reference sequence). A note on this clonotype: Its antigen is unidentified.

MiXCR, run by TCRdb on the RT-PCR reads, gives a single entry per CDR3 protein. The repertoire includes hundreds of thousands of distinct CDR3 sequences, around 13% of them detected once, and 7.5% to 8% sits in the top ten. Sample: PBMCs from blood, taken 14 to 15 days before vaccination. The sequence was collected from a man aged 50-59 years who received an inactivated influenza vaccine. J is TRBJ2-1 and V is TRBV20-1, with unresolved D. The CDR3 coding sequence is TGCAGTGCTAGTTGGGGTTCTGAGAATGAGCAGTTCTTC. It is translated as CSASWGSENEQFF.